Presented here are 14 T cell receptor beta chains from one specimen sequenced in a study of siplizumab effects on memory and regulatory T cells. Assay: immunoSEQ multiplex PCR; the TCRdb copy retains only in-frame clones and omits some. The table has some 90,000 clones, 70% to 90% seen once; the top ten hold 15%. Sequencing was done on a sample of CD4+ T cells sorted from blood. The receptors shown here come from a human donor in good health.

The rearrangement uses TRBV5-1 and TRBJ2-3; maybe TRBD2 (5 bases). The CDR3 is made up of 20 amino acids. Trimming removed 0 bases from V and 4 bases from J, with 27 bases in between. CDR1 and CDR2 (germline): SGHRS, YFSETQ. CDR3 sequence reads: CASSLGVSVRVGGPPDTQYF. The CDR3 DNA is TGCGCCAGCAGCTTGGGGGTTTCGGTCCGGGTCGGAGGCCCCCCAGATACGCAGTATTTT.

J is TRBJ2-1 and V is TRBV10-1; 8 nucleotides align to TRBD2. V was pared by 5 bases and J by 5 bases, with 8 bases of the junction left unmatched. This CDR3 spans 15 amino acids. CDR1 WNHNN and CDR2 SYGVQD come from the germline V gene (reference sequence). CDR3 nucleotide sequence: TGCGCCAGCAGTTTGGGACTAGACCCTCACAATGAGCAGTTCTTC. Its protein product is CASSLGLDPHNEQFF.

The DNA for the CDR3 is TGTGCCACCAGCATTAGGCAGGCCTCCGCAGAGACCCAGTACTTC. This gives the protein CATSIRQASAETQYF. The chain carries TRBV15 and TRBJ2-5, with D hard to call. The germline V gene encodes CDR1 LNHNV and CDR2 YYDKDF (reference sequence). V dropped 4 bases and J dropped 4 bases, with 16 bases sitting between them. This CDR3 spans 15 amino acids.

The chain is built from TRBV15 and TRBJ2-2; D assignment may be TRBD1 or TRBD2 (6 bases each). The germline V gene has CDR1 LNHNV and CDR2 YYDKDF (reference sequence). The CDR3 loop spans 15 amino acids. Trimming removed 7 bases from V and 5 bases from J, with 17 bases in between. CDR3 sequence (DNA): TGTGCCACCACCAAGGGGGAGGCCGGGACCGGGGAGCTGTTTTTT. Translation gives CATTKGEAGTGELFF.

This chain joins TRBV19 and TRBJ1-4; D gene unclear. Trimming took off 3 bases at V and 11 bases at J, with 22 bases between the two ends. This CDR3 region has 16 residues. In germline, CDR1 is LNHDA, CDR2 SQIVND (reference sequence). The CDR3 loop is CASSIGLRRAIGKLFF. The CDR3 DNA reads TGTGCCAGTAGTATCGGTCTCCGTCGGGCGATTGGGAAACTGTTTTTT.

This clone showed up just a few times. This rearrangement joins TRBV5-6 to TRBJ2-1, with D possibly being TRBD1 (6 bases). V lost 0 bases and J lost 5, with 15 bases in between. Germline V CDR1 and CDR2: SGHDT, YYEEEE. The CDR3 covers 16 residues. The CDR3 is CASSLGYQGIHNEQFF. Here the CDR3 DNA reads TGTGCCAGCAGCTTGGGTTATCAGGGGATCCACAATGAGCAGTTCTTC. Together with reference TRBV5-6 and TRBJ2-1, the CDR3 gives the full variable domain: DAGVTQSPTHLIKTRGQQVTLRCSPKSGHDTVSWYQQALGQGPQFIFQYYEEEERQRGNFPDRFSGHQFPNYSSELNVNALLLGDSALYLCASSLGYQGIHNEQFFGPGTRLTVL.

The chain recombines TRBV30 with TRBJ2-5, with 8 bases fitting TRBD2. Germline CDR1 is GTSNPN and CDR2 is SVGIG (reference sequence). J lost 4 bases, V lost 0 bases, and 4 bases had no gene match. The CDR3 length is 14 residues. Written as DNA, the CDR3 is TGTGCCTGGAGTGTACGTCTAGCGGGAGAGACCCAGTACTTC. It codes for CAWSVRLAGETQYF. Supplemented by reference TRBV30 and TRBJ2-5, the full variable domain reads SQTIHQWPATLVQPVGSPLSLECTVEGTSNPNLYWYRQAAGRGLQLLFYSVGIGQISSEVPQNLSASRPQDRQFILSSKKLLLSDSGFYLCAWSVRLAGETQYFGPGTRLLVL.

The V gene is TRBV5-5, the J gene TRBJ1-5, with unresolved D. The ends were cut back, 1 base at V and 6 bases at J, with 5 bases in the middle. The CDR3 is made up of 12 amino acids. Germline assignment: CDR1 SGHKS and CDR2 YYEKEE (reference sequence). The CDR3 is CASSLQSQPQHF. The CDR3 nucleotides read TGTGCCAGCAGCTTGCAAAGTCAGCCCCAGCATTTT. Supplemented by reference TRBV5-5 and TRBJ1-5, the full variable domain reads DAGVTQSPTHLIKTRGQQVTLRCSPISGHKSVSWYQQVLGQGPQFIFQYYEKEERGRGNFPDRFSARQFPNYSSELNVNALLLGDSALYLCASSLQSQPQHFGDGTRLSIL.

Worth noting for this clone: Other DNA variants within this sample encode the same CDR3. In nucleotides, the CDR3 is TGTGCCAGCAGCCTGGGTAGCACAGATACGCAGTATTTT. Translation: CASSLGSTDTQYF. This chain connects TRBV7-3 to TRBJ2-3; D uncertain. The CDR3 sequence is 13 residues long. V lost 5 bases to trimming and J lost 0 bases, with 6 bases between them. Per germline, CDR1 SGHTA and CDR2 FQGTGA.

This clone was counted a single time. The chain links TRBV19 to TRBJ2-4, with 7 nucleotides matching TRBD2. This CDR3 is 16 amino acids long. The V and J ends lost 4 bases and 0 bases, in that order; junction bases with no gene match: 6. The germline gives CDR1 LNHDA, CDR2 SQIVND (reference sequence). The CDR3 is CASSTTSRLAKNIQYF. CDR3 nucleotides: TGTGCCAGTAGTACGACTAGCAGGCTAGCCAAAAACATTCAGTACTTC.

The chain carries TRBV7-9 and TRBJ2-2, with D possibly being TRBD1 (5 bases). CDR3 length: 14 amino acids. Between the trimmed V and J ends, which lost 5 bases and 7 bases, there was a span of 14 bases. Germline V gene sequence: CDR1 SEHNR, CDR2 FQNEAQ (reference sequence). CDR3 nucleotides: TGTGCCAGCAGCCCCAGTGGGGCGTACGGGGAGCTGTTTTTT. It yields the protein CASSPSGAYGELFF.

The chain combines TRBV28 with TRBJ1-1; 11 bases agree with TRBD1. The J segment lost 5 bases and the V segment lost 5 bases, leaving 13 bases of the junction unmatched. Germline CDR1 reads MDHEN; CDR2 reads SYDVKM. This CDR3 is built from 17 residues. CDR3 protein: CASSPLPGQGEITEAFF. The DNA for the CDR3 is TGTGCCAGCAGTCCTCTACCGGGACAGGGGGAGATTACTGAAGCTTTCTTT.

The J gene is TRBJ1-4, the V gene TRBV4-3; D remains unclear. Germline CDR1 and CDR2: LGHNA and YSLEER. Trimming stripped 0 bases from V and 10 bases from J, with 9 bases between. This CDR3 is 13 amino acids long. The CDR3 region is CASSQESRVKLFF. In DNA, the CDR3 is TGCGCCAGCAGCCAAGAGAGTCGTGTAAAACTGTTTTTT.

CDR3 DNA sequence: TGTGCCAGTAGTATCGCTAGCTTGCCCGGGGAGCTGTTTTTT. As protein: CASSIASLPGELFF. This chain links TRBV19 with TRBJ2-2; D might be TRBD2 (5 bases). Germline CDR1 is LNHDA and CDR2 is SQIVND (reference sequence). The length of the CDR3 is 14 residues. The V and J ends lost 3 bases and 6 bases respectively, with 11 bases between them.